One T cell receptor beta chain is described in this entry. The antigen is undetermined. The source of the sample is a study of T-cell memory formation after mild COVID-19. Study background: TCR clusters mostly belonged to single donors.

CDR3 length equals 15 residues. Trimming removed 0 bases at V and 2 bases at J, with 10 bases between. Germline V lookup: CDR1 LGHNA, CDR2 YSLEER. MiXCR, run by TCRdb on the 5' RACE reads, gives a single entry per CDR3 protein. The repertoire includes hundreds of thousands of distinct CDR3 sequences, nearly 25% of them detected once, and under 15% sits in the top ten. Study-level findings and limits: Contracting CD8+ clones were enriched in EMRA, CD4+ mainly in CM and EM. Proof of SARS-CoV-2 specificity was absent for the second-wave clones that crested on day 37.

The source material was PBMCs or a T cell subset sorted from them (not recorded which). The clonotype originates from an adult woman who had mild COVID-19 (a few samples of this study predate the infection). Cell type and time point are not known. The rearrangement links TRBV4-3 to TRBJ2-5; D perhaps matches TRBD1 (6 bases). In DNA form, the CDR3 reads TGCGCCAGCAGCCAAGATAGGGGGTTTCAAGAGACCCAGTACTTC. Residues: CASSQDRGFQETQYF.